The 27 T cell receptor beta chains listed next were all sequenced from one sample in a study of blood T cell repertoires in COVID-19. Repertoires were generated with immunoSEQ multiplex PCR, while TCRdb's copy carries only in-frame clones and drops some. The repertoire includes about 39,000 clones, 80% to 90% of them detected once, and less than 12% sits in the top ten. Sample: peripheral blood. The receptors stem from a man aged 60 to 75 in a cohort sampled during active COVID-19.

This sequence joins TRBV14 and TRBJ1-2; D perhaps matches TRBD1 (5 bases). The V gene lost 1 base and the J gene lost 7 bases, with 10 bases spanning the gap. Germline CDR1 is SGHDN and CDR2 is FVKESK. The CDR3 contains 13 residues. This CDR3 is CASSQGGRAGYTF. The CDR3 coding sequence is TGTGCCAGCAGCCAAGGGGGCAGGGCTGGCTACACCTTC.

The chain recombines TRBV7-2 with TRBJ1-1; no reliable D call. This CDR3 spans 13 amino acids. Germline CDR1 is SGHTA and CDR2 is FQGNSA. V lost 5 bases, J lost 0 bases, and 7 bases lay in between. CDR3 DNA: TGTGCCAGCAGCCCTCGGGTGAACACTGAAGCTTTCTTT. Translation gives CASSPRVNTEAFF.

The CDR3 is CASSTDRGRRDTQYF. The CDR3 DNA follows: TGCGCCAGCAGCACGGACAGGGGGCGCAGAGATACGCAGTATTTT. The chain combines TRBV5-1 with TRBJ2-3; TRBD1 agrees at 11 bases. CDR3 length equals 15 residues. CDR1 is SGHRS and CDR2 is YFSETQ in the germline V gene. V trimming: 4 bases; J trimming: 5 bases; junction bases outside the gene matches: 6.

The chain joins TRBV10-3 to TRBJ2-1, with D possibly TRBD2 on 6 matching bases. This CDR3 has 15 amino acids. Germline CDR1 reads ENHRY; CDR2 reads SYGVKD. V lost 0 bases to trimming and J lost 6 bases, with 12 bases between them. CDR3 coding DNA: TGTGCCATCAGTGAGTCGATTACCGGGGGCAATGAGCAGTTCTTC. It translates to CAISESITGGNEQFF.

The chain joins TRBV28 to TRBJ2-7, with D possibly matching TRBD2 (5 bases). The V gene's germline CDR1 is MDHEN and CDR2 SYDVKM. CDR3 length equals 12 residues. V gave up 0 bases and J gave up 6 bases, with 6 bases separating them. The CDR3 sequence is CASSLWGAEQYF. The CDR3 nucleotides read TGTGCCAGCAGTTTATGGGGAGCCGAGCAGTACTTC.

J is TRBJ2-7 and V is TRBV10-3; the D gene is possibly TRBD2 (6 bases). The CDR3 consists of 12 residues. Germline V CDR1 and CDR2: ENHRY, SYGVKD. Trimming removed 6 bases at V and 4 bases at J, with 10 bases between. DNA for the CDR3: TGTGCCATCAGCGACGGAGGGTACGAGCAGTACTTC. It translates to CAISDGGYEQYF.

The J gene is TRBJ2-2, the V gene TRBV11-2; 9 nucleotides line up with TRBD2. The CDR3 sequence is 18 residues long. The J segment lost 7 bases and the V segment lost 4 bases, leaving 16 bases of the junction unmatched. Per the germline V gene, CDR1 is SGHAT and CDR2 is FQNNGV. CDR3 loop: CASSWTRVSGGLGGELFF. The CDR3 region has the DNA TGTGCCAGCAGCTGGACGCGGGTTAGCGGGGGCCTTGGCGGGGAGCTGTTTTTT.

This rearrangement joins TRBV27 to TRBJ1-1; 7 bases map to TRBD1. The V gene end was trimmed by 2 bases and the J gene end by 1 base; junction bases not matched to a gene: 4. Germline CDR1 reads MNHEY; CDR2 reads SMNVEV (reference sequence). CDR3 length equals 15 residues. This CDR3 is CASSLQGQSNTEAFF. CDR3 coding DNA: TGTGCCAGCAGTTTACAGGGACAGTCGAACACTGAAGCTTTCTTT.

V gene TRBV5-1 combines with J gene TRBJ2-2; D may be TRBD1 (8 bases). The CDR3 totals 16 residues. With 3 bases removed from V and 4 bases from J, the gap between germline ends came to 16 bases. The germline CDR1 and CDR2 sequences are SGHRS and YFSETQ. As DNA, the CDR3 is TGCGCCAGCAGCTATGGACAGGGAGGGGGCACCGGGGAGCTGTTTTTT. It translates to CASSYGQGGGTGELFF.

The CDR3 DNA reads TGTGCCTGGGACAGGGGCGCAGATACGCAGTATTTT. Amino acid sequence: CAWDRGADTQYF. The V and J genes are TRBV30 and TRBJ2-3, with 8 bases fitting TRBD1. Germline CDR1 GTSNPN, CDR2 SVGIG (reference sequence). The CDR3 is made up of 12 amino acids. J gave up 4 bases and V 5 bases, and 2 bases lay outside the gene matches.

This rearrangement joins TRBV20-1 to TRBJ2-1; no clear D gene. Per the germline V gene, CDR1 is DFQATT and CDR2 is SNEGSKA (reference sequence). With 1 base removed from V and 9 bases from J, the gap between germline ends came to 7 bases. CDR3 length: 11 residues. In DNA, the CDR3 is TGCAGTGCTAGAGCGACGGGTGAGCAGTTCTTC. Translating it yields CSARATGEQFF.

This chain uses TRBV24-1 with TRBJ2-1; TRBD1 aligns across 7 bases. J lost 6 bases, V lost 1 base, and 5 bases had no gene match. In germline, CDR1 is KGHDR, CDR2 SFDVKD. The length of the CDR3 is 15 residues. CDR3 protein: CATSDFTGEGNEQFF. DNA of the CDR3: TGTGCCACCAGTGATTTTACAGGGGAAGGCAATGAGCAGTTCTTC.

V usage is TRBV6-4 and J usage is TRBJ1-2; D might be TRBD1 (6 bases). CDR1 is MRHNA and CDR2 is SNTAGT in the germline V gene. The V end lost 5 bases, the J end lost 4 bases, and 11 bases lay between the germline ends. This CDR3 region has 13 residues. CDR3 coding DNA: TGTGCCAGCAGTCTACAGGGAAGCTATGGCTACACCTTC. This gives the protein CASSLQGSYGYTF.

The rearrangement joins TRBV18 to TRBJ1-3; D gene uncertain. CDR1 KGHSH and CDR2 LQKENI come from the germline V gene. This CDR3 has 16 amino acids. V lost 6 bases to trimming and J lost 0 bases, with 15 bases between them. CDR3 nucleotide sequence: TGTGCCAGCTCTCGTGGTACAAGAAGCTCTGGAAACACCATATATTTT. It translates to CASSRGTRSSGNTIYF.

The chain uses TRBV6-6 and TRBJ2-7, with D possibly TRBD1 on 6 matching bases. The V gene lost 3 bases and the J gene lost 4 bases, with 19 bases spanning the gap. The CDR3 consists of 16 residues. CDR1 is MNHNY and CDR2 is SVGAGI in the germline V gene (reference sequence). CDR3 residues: CASSYGKAGAIYEQYF. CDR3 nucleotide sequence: TGTGCCAGCAGTTATGGGAAGGCAGGGGCCATTTACGAGCAGTACTTC.

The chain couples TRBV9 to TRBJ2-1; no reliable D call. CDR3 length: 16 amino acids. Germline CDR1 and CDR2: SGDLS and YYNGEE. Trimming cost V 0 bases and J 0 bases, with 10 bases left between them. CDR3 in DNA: TGTGCCAGCAGCGTAGGTGTTCACAGCTCCTACAATGAGCAGTTCTTC. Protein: CASSVGVHSSYNEQFF.

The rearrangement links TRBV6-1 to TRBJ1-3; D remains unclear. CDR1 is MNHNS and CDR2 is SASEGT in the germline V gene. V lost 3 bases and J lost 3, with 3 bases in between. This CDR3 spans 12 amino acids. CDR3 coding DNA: TGTGCCAGCAGTGAGCGTGGAAACACCATATATTTT. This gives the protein CASSERGNTIYF.

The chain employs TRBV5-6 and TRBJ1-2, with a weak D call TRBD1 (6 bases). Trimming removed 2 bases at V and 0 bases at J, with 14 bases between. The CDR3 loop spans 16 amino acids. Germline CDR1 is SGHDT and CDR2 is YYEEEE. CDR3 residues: CASSFSQGTANYGYTF. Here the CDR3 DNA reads TGTGCCAGCAGCTTCTCGCAGGGGACCGCTAACTATGGCTACACCTTC. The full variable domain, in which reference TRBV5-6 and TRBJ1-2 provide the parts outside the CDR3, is DAGVTQSPTHLIKTRGQQVTLRCSPKSGHDTVSWYQQALGQGPQFIFQYYEEEERQRGNFPDRFSGHQFPNYSSELNVNALLLGDSALYLCASSFSQGTANYGYTFGSGTRLTVV.

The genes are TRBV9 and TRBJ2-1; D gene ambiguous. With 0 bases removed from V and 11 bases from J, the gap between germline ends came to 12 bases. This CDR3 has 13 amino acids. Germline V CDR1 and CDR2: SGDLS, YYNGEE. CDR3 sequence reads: CASSVVLNSKQFF. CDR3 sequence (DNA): TGTGCCAGCAGCGTAGTCTTGAACAGCAAGCAGTTCTTC. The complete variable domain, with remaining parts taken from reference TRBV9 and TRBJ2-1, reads DSGVTQTPKHLITATGQRVTLRCSPRSGDLSVYWYQQSLDQGLQFLIQYYNGEERAKGNILERFSAQQFPDLHSELNLSSLELGDSALYFCASSVVLNSKQFFGPGTRLTVL.

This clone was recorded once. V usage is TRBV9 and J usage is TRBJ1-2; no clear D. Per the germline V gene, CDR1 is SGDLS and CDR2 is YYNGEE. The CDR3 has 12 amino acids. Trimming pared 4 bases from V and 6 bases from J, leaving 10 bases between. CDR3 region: CASSPAGHGYTF. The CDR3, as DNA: TGTGCCAGCAGCCCCGCGGGCCATGGCTACACCTTC.

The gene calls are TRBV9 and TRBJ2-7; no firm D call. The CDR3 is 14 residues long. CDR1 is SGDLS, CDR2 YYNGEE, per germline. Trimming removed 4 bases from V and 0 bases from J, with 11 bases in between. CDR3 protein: CASSLLLSSYEQYF. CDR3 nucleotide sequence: TGTGCCAGCAGCCTCCTCCTTAGCTCCTACGAGCAGTACTTC.

The CDR3 coding sequence is TGCAGTGCTAGTATCATGAATTCACCCCTCCACTTT. Its translation is CSASIMNSPLHF. The gene calls are TRBV20-1 and TRBJ1-6; D uncertain. The CDR3 has 12 residues. CDR1 is DFQATT and CDR2 is SNEGSKA in the germline V gene (reference sequence). The germline V and J ends were trimmed by 3 bases and 7 bases, with 7 bases remaining between them.

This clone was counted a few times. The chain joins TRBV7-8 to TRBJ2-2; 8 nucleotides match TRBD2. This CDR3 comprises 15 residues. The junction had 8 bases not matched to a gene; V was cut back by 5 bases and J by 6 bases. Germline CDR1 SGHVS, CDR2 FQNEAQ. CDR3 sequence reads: CASSMGLVLSGELFF. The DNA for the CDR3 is TGTGCCAGCAGCATGGGACTAGTACTCTCCGGGGAGCTGTTTTTT.

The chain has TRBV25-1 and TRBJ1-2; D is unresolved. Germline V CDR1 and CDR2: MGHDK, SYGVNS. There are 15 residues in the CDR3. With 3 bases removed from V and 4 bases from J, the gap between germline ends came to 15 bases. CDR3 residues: CASSDEGRNFYGYTF. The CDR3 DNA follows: TGTGCCAGCAGTGACGAAGGGAGGAACTTCTATGGCTACACCTTC.

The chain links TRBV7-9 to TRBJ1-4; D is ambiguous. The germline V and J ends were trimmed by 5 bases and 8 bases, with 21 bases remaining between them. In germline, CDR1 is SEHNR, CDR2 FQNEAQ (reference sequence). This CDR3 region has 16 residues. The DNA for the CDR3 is TGTGCCAGCAGCCACAACGAATTTCTCGCGGGGGAAAAACTGTTTTTT. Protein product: CASSHNEFLAGEKLFF.

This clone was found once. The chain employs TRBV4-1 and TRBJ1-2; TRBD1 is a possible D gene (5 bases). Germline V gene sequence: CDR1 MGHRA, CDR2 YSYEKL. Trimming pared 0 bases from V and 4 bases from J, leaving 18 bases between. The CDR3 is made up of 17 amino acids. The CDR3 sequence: CASSQDTSQGIFYGYTF. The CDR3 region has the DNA TGCGCCAGCAGCCAAGATACTTCCCAGGGAATCTTCTATGGCTACACCTTC.

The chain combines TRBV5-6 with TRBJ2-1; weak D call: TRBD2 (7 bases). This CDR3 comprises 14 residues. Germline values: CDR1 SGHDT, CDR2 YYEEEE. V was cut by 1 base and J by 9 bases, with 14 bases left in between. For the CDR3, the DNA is TGTGCCAGCAGCTTGTCCGGGGGGCGAGGTGAGCAGTTCTTC. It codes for CASSLSGGRGEQFF.